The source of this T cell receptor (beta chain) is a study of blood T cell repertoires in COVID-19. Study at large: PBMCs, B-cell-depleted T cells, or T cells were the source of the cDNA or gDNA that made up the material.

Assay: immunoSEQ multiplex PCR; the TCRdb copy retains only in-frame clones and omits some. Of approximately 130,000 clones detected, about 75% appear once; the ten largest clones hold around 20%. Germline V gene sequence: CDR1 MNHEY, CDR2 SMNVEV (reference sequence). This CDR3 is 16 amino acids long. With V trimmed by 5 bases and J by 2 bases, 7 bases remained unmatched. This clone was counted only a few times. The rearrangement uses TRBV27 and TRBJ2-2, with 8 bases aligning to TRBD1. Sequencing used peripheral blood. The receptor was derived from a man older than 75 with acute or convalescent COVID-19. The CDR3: CASSGRTGRNTGELFF. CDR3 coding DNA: TGTGCCAGCAGTGGACGGACAGGGCGTAACACCGGGGAGCTGTTTTTT.